This T cell receptor (beta chain) was retrieved from a study of CD8+ T cells in alopecia areata. CD4+ and CD8+ T cells were sorted from PBMCs. cDNA prepared by RNA extraction and subsequent reverse transcription served as the template for sequencing. Sequencing was performed with immunoSEQ multiplex PCR; in TCRdb, only in-frame clones are kept and a portion is missing. The sample consists of some 180,000 clones, 45% to 70% of them appearing once. Comment on this clone: The antigen remains undetermined.

Whole-study results and caveats: Mice showed clearer TCR sharing than patients did, a gap that was possibly HLA-related. Especially in alopecia totalis/universalis, lesional scalp showed greater clonality than normal scalp did.

V dropped 5 bases and J dropped 8; count of bases not matched to a gene: 12. The CDR3 has 16 amino acids. Germline lookup yields CDR1 SGHAT and CDR2 FQDESV (reference sequence). This rearrangement joins TRBV11-1 to TRBJ2-1; TRBD2 aligns across 10 bases. Input material: CD8+ T cells sorted from blood. The source is a human donor in good health. The CDR3 DNA follows: TGTGCCAGCAGCCCGAGTAGGAGCGGGGGGGCCTATGAGCAGTTCTTC. Its translation: CASSPSRSGGAYEQFF.